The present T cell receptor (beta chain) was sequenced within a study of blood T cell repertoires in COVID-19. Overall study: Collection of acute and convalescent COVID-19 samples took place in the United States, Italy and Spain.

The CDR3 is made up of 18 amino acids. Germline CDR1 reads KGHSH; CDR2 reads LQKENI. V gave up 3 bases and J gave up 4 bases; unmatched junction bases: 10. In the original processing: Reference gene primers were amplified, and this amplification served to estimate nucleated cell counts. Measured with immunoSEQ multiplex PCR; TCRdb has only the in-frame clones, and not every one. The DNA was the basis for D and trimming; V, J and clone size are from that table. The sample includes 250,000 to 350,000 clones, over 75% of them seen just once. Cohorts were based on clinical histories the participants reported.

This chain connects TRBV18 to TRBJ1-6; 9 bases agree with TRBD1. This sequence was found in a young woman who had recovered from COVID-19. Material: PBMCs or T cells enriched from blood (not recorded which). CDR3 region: CASSPSRAGTGYNSPLHF. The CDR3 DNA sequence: TGTGCCAGCTCACCGTCACGGGCCGGGACAGGGTATAATTCACCCCTCCACTTT.